The sequence of this TCR beta chain was determined in a study of CD8 T cells in ankylosing spondylitis. MiXCR, applied by TCRdb to the 5' RACE reads, yields one record per CDR3 protein. The sample has about 250,000 distinct CDR3 sequences, 18% seen once. With respect to this clonotype: Its target is unknown.

Study observations and caveats: Previously reported in reactive arthritis synovial fluid and blood were some of the motif variants. Typical of ankylosing spondylitis blood, it appeared, was a TCR beta motif of eight highly homologous variants.

The germline V gene encodes CDR1 SGHRS and CDR2 YFSETQ. With 0 bases removed from V and 3 bases from J, the gap between germline ends came to 13 bases. The CDR3 length is 15 residues. The gene calls are TRBV5-1 and TRBJ2-7; D not certain. This clonotype was sampled from a male donor with ankylosing spondylitis or in good health (not recorded which). The sequencing sample was made of blood, either unsorted or a sorted T cell fraction (not recorded which). CDR3 sequence reads: CASSLAEDRYYEQYF. The DNA for the CDR3 is TGCGCCAGCAGCTTGGCAGAAGACCGATACTACGAGCAGTACTTC.